The 2 T cell receptor beta chains below come from one sample, sequenced in a study of Graves' ophthalmopathy and Graves' hyperthyroidism. From RNA, the CDR3 regions of TCR beta chains were amplified and sequenced. HTBI primers primed a first-round RT-PCR, and a second-round multiplex PCR followed. TCRdb reprocessed the multiplex PCR reads with MiXCR, giving one entry per CDR3 protein. The repertoire holds 580,000 or so distinct CDR3 sequences, with about 40% as singletons. What was sequenced was peripheral blood or thyroid tissue (not recorded which). These receptors all stem from an adult man with Graves' hyperthyroidism.

About this clonotype: This clone may be a read error of a much larger clone one base away. This CDR3 is missing its conserved last phenylalanine or tryptophan, likely due to a read error. The gene calls are TRBV19 and TRBJ1-1; D might be TRBD1 (5 bases). From germline, CDR1 is LNHDA and CDR2 SQIVND (reference sequence). The V end lost 5 bases, the J end lost 1 base, and 14 bases lay between the germline ends. The CDR3 totals 15 residues. The CDR3 bases are TGTGCCAGTAGTCCACGGGGGGGTACGAACACTGAAGCTTTCTAT. Translation: CASSPRGGTNTEAFY.

At least ten counts were recorded for this clonotype. This chain connects TRBV2 to TRBJ2-2; D not resolved. Trimming took off 0 bases at V and 5 bases at J, with 4 bases between the two ends. The CDR3 sequence is 13 residues long. Germline loops: CDR1 SNHLY, CDR2 FYNNEI. The CDR3 loop reads CASSEALTGELFF. Written as DNA, the CDR3 is TGTGCCAGCAGTGAAGCGCTAACCGGGGAGCTGTTTTTT.